The 3 T cell receptor beta chains below all came from one sample that was sequenced in a study of blood T cell repertoires in COVID-19. TCRdb keeps only in-frame clones here, not all; method: immunoSEQ multiplex PCR. The table lists about 190,000 clones, roughly 90% of them singletons. Sequenced material: peripheral blood. The receptors stem from a middle-aged man with acute or convalescent COVID-19.

The CDR3 region is CASSGSGSGEKLFF. CDR3 coding DNA: TGTGCCAGCAGTGGGAGTGGGAGCGGTGAAAAACTGTTTTTT. The chain joins TRBV6-4 to TRBJ1-4; D is unclear. Trimming pared 4 bases from V and 7 bases from J, leaving 13 bases between. From germline, CDR1 is MRHNA and CDR2 SNTAGT. The CDR3 contains 14 residues.

J is TRBJ2-7 and V is TRBV28, with D possibly TRBD1 on 6 matching bases. This CDR3 is built from 13 residues. CDR1 and CDR2 from the germline V gene are MDHEN and SYDVKM. Trimming left V 3 bases short and J 2 bases short, with 8 bases between. Here the CDR3 reads CASSLTGPYEQYF. CDR3 nucleotide sequence: TGTGCCAGCAGTTTGACAGGCCCCTACGAGCAGTACTTC.

This chain's CDR3 is CSVESVFQDYGYTF. The CDR3 bases are TGCAGCGTTGAAAGCGTTTTTCAAGACTATGGCTACACCTTC. The chain couples TRBV29-1 to TRBJ1-2; D not certain. Deletions cut 2 bases from V and 3 bases from J, with 13 bases between. The CDR3 consists of 14 residues. Germline V gives CDR1 SQVTM, CDR2 ANQGSEA.